The text below deals with one T cell receptor (beta chain). As yet, its antigen is unknown. The PCR had 60 Vbeta and 13 Jbeta primers. Here immunoSEQ multiplex PCR was the method, and the copy in TCRdb shows in-frame clones only, minus some. The sample lists about 130,000 clones, about 70% seen once, with approximately 13% in the top ten. This record belongs to a study of cytomegalovirus exposure and HLA in healthy donors. General study points: Sequencing depth roughly uniform across donors was assumed in presence/absence analyses. Earlier analysis yielded a pattern in which most TCR beta V segments were productive about 90% or about 30% of the time. In a later analysis, compared with equally common non-associated chains, HLA-associated beta chains were more expanded.

The specimen was PBMCs. The receptor comes from a woman aged 55-75 years in good health and CMV-seropositive.

The CDR3 sequence: CASSLSGPGELFF. CDR3 DNA: TGTGCCAGCAGCTTGTCCGGTCCCGGGGAGCTGTTTTTT. The J gene is TRBJ2-2, the V gene TRBV5-4; D not resolved. Trimming took 1 base from V and 6 from J, leaving 7 bases between them. The CDR3 is 13 residues long. Germline lookup yields CDR1 SGHNT and CDR2 YYREEE (reference sequence). Variable domain in full (rest from reference TRBV5-4 and TRBJ2-2): ETGVTQSPTHLIKTRGQQVTLRCSSQSGHNTVSWYQQALGQGPQFIFQYYREEENGRGNFPPRFSGLQFPNYSSELNVNALELDDSALYLCASSLSGPGELFFGEGSRLTVL.